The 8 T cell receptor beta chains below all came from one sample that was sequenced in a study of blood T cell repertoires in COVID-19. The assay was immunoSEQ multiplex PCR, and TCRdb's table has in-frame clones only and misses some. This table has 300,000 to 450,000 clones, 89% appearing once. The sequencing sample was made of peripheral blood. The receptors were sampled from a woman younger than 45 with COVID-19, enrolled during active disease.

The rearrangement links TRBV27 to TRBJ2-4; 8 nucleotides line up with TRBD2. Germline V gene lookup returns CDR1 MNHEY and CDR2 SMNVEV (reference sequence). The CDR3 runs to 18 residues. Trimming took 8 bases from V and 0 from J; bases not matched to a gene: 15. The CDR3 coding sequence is TGTGCCAGCTCGAAAATAACTGGGACTAGGGAAGCCAAAAACATTCAGTACTTC. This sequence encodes CASSKITGTREAKNIQYF.

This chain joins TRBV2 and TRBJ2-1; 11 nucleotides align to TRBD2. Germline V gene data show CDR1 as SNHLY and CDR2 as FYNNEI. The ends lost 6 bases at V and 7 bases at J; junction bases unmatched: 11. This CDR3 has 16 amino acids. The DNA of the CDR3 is TGTGCCAGCAGGACCATCACTAGCGGGAGAGGTAATGAGCAGTTCTTC. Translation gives CASRTITSGRGNEQFF.

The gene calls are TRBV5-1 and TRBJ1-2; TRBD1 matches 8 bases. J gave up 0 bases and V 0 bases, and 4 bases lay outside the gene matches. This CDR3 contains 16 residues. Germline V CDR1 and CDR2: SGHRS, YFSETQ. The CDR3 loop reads CASSLETGEANYGYTF. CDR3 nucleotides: TGCGCCAGCAGCTTGGAGACAGGGGAAGCTAACTATGGCTACACCTTC. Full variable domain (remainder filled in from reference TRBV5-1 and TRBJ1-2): KAGVTQTPRYLIKTRGQQVTLSCSPISGHRSVSWYQQTPGQGLQFLFEYFSETQRNKGNFPGRFSGRQFSNSRSEMNVSTLELGDSALYLCASSLETGEANYGYTFGSGTRLTVV.

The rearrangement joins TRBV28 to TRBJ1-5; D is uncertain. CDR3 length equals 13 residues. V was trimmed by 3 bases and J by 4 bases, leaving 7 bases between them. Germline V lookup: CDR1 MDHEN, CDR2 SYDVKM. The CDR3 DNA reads TGTGCCAGCAGTTTGCGGTGTAATCAGCCCCAGCATTTT. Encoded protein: CASSLRCNQPQHF.

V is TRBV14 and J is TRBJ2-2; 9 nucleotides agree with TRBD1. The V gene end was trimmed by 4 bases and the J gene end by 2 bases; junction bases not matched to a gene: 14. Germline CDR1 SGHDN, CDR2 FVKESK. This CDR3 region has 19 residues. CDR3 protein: CASSRLLVLDRGNTGELFF. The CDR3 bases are TGTGCCAGCAGCCGCCTACTAGTTCTGGACAGGGGCAACACCGGGGAGCTGTTTTTT.

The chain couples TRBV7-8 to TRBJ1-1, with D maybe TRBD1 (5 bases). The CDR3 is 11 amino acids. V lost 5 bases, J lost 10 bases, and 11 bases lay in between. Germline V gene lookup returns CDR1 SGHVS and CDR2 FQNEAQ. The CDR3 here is CASSGRVGAFF. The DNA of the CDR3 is TGTGCCAGCAGCGGCAGGGTAGGAGCTTTCTTT.

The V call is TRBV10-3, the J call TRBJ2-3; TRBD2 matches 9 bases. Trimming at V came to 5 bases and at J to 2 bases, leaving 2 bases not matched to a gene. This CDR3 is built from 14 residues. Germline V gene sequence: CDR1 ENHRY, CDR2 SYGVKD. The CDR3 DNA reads TGTGCCATCAGTCTAGCGGGGACCACAGATACGCAGTATTTT. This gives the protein CAISLAGTTDTQYF.

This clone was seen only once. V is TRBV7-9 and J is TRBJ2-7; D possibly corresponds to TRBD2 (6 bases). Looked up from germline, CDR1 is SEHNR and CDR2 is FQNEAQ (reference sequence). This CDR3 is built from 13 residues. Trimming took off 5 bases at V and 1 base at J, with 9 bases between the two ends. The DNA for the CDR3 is TGTGCCAGCAGCAATAGCGGATCCTACGAGCAGTACGTC. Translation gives CASSNSGSYEQYV.